Listed below are T cell receptor beta chains from one sample, sequenced in a study of blood T cells in healthy people across ages. TCRdb ran MiXCR on the 5' RACE reads and lists one entry per CDR3 protein. This sample has more than 800,000 distinct CDR3 sequences; roughly 45% occur once, and the top ten carry under 20%. Sequenced sample: blood. All receptors derive from a woman aged 55-70 years in good health. Both conserved end residues are part of each CDR3. Each record gives: clone size, J gene, V gene, CDR3 protein. A clone size is listed for some rows: how often the clone was seen (once, few, many), or a class if it is expanded.

NA,TRBJ1-4,TRBV25-1,CASKDRVNEKLFF
NA,TRBJ2-5,TRBV6-2/TRBV6-3,CASSYSIHGGETQYF
NA,TRBJ2-7,TRBV5-1,CASSLIGSLGDEQYF
NA,TRBJ2-1,TRBV7-9,CASSPRPTGIYYNEQFF
few,TRBJ2-7,TRBV20-1,CSATPGLAVNEQYF
NA,TRBJ1-6,TRBV6-5,CASSTDRSNSPLHF
few,TRBJ2-5,TRBV15,CATSRDRGYGETQYF
NA,TRBJ2-1,TRBV6-6,CASSYDPKYNEQFF
few,TRBJ2-5,TRBV10-3,CAISDNRDYHPEETQYF
NA,TRBJ2-1,TRBV12-3/TRBV12-4,CASTPGWGGRAEVPYNEQFF
NA,TRBJ2-7,TRBV5-1,CASSLGGAREKEQYF
NA,TRBJ1-2,TRBV28,CASRDFQIYGYTF
NA,TRBJ2-1,TRBV20-1,CSARAGEGANEQFF
NA,TRBJ1-2,TRBV29-1,CSVNYGYTF
few,TRBJ2-3,TRBV21-1,CASSPGLGQELDTQYF
NA,TRBJ2-1,TRBV7-2,CASSLGFDGAGDNEQFF
NA,TRBJ2-1,TRBV5-5,CASAPNQGYNEQFF
NA,TRBJ2-1,TRBV29-1,CSVESPNEQFF
few,TRBJ2-7,TRBV4-2,CASSQELHHSYEQYF
few,TRBJ2-1,TRBV3-1,CASSPAGASGSNEQFF
NA,TRBJ2-3,TRBV28,CASTLPPAGGRTDAQYF
NA,NA,TRBV5-1,CASRSGQATAYEQYF